Each of the 8 T cell receptor beta chains below was sequenced from the same sample in a study of graft-versus-host responses after intestinal transplantation. Clones were sequenced by immunoSEQ multiplex PCR, and TCRdb holds only the in-frame ones, with some missing. Found here are around 30,000 clones, more than 85% of them singletons; the top ten hold just over 0.7%. The input for sequencing was PBMCs, taken 66 days after intestinal transplant. These TCRs come from a human patient who received an intestinal transplant, so some T cells may come from the graft donor.

The rearrangement joins TRBV10-3 to TRBJ1-2, with TRBD1 matching over 7 bases. The CDR3 runs 15 residues. Germline V lookup: CDR1 ENHRY, CDR2 SYGVKD. Germline trimming cut 6 bases from V and 6 bases from J; bases unmatched to any gene: 13. CDR3 protein: CAISQIGQAVDGYTF. The CDR3 coding sequence is TGTGCCATCAGCCAAATAGGACAGGCGGTTGATGGCTACACCTTC.

The CDR3 here is CASSVNRGTLNTEAFF. Written as DNA, the CDR3 is TGTGCCAGCAGCGTAAACCGAGGGACTTTGAACACTGAAGCTTTCTTT. The chain employs TRBV9 and TRBJ1-1; D possibly corresponds to TRBD1 (5 bases). Trimming stripped 1 base from V and 0 bases from J, with 13 bases between. Germline values: CDR1 SGDLS, CDR2 YYNGEE. The CDR3 has 16 residues.

J is TRBJ2-1 and V is TRBV6-5; D gene uncertain. The CDR3 extends over 13 amino acids. V was clipped by 5 bases and J by 2 bases, with 7 bases between them. Germline V gives CDR1 MNHEY, CDR2 SVGAGI. CDR3: CASSAAAYNEQFF. The CDR3 coding sequence is TGTGCCAGCAGTGCCGCTGCCTACAATGAGCAGTTCTTC.

V gene TRBV5-1 combines with J gene TRBJ1-2; 8 positions agree with TRBD1. Trimming took 4 bases from V and 7 from J; bases not matched to a gene: 9. Germline V gives CDR1 SGHRS, CDR2 YFSETQ. This CDR3 has 14 amino acids. Here the CDR3 DNA reads TGCGCCAGCAGCCTCTACGAGACAGGGGCTGGCTACACCTTC. Translating gives CASSLYETGAGYTF.

The rearrangement joins TRBV4-3 to TRBJ1-1; tentative D call: TRBD1 (6 bases). Germline assignment: CDR1 LGHNA and CDR2 YSLEER. With 0 bases removed from V and 0 bases from J, the gap between germline ends came to 11 bases. This CDR3 is 16 amino acids long. Written as DNA, the CDR3 is TGCGCCAGCAGCCAAGACCCCAGGGGCCTGAACACTGAAGCTTTCTTT. As protein: CASSQDPRGLNTEAFF.

The chain couples TRBV7-6 to TRBJ1-2; D may be TRBD1 (6 bases). There are 14 residues in the CDR3. Germline V CDR1 and CDR2: SGHVS, FNYEAQ. Between the trimmed V and J ends, which lost 1 base and 6 bases, there was a span of 12 bases. DNA of the CDR3: TGTGCCAGCAGCTTAGTGAGGCCAGGGGATGGCTACACCTTC. Translated: CASSLVRPGDGYTF.

The CDR3 spells CASSLESTGTGELFF. The CDR3 DNA reads as TGTGCCAGCAGCTTAGAGAGTACGGGCACCGGGGAGCTGTTTTTT. This sequence joins TRBV7-8 and TRBJ2-2; no clear D. Germline V gene data show CDR1 as SGHVS and CDR2 as FQNEAQ. This CDR3 is built from 15 residues. The V end lost 1 base, the J end lost 4 bases, and 10 bases lay between the germline ends.

A few counts support this clone. The V gene is TRBV28, the J gene TRBJ2-7; 7 bases match TRBD2. After removal of 7 bases from V and 4 bases from J, the junction contained 22 bases not matched to a gene. Looked up from germline, CDR1 is MDHEN and CDR2 is SYDVKM. This CDR3 comprises 18 residues. The CDR3 here is CASNSPAWASGIGYEQYF. In nucleotides, the CDR3 is TGTGCCAGCAACTCCCCGGCCTGGGCTAGCGGAATAGGGTACGAGCAGTACTTC.